What follows are 15 T cell receptor beta chains derived from one specimen sequenced in a study of monozygotic twins with inflammatory bowel disease. Reprocessing the 5' RACE reads, TCRdb reports a single entry for every CDR3 protein and omits DNA. The data include approximately 400,000 distinct CDR3 sequences; the top ten clones carry 2% to 2.5%. Sequencing used blood. These receptors all come from a human donor with ulcerative colitis or Crohn's disease, or a healthy co-twin of an affected twin (not recorded which).

The CDR3 spells CASSLGAVDEQYF. V and J are TRBV5-4 and TRBJ2-7; TCRdb's D gene call, TRBD1, goes unchecked for lack of DNA. Germline assignment: CDR1 SGHNT and CDR2 YYREEE (reference sequence). There are 13 residues in the CDR3.

The chain joins TRBV12-3 or TRBV12-4 to TRBJ1-4; the TRBD1 assignment by TCRdb is unverifiable without DNA. CDR3 length: 14 amino acids. The CDR3: CASSFRAGAEKLFF.

The gene calls are TRBV20-1 and TRBJ2-1. There are 13 residues in the CDR3. Germline V CDR1 and CDR2: DFQATT, SNEGSKA (reference sequence). The CDR3 is CSARDRLYNEQFF.

This chain joins TRBV12-3 or TRBV12-4 and TRBJ2-5; with no DNA, the TCRdb D assignment of TRBD2 cannot be verified. The CDR3 is 14 residues long. The CDR3 sequence is CASSFGGGGETQYF.

The V call is TRBV5-4, the J call TRBJ2-7; TCRdb lists TRBD1, though no DNA is available to test this call. CDR1 and CDR2 from the germline V gene are SGHNT and YYREEE (reference sequence). The CDR3 spans 15 residues. The CDR3 loop reads CASSPPGAPSYEQYF.

This chain links TRBV12-3 or TRBV12-4 with TRBJ2-3; TCRdb outputs TRBD1, but without DNA this stays unchecked. This CDR3 is built from 16 residues. Here the CDR3 reads CASSLNPSGIGDTQYF.

The chain combines TRBV4-1 with TRBJ2-3; TCRdb's D call of TRBD1 is untestable without DNA. This CDR3 region has 16 residues. Germline V gene lookup returns CDR1 MGHRA and CDR2 YSYEKL. The CDR3 region is CASSQGDRGSEDTQYF.

The V gene is TRBV20-1, the J gene TRBJ2-1; TCRdb names TRBD2, which stays unverified in the absence of DNA. Germline CDR1 DFQATT, CDR2 SNEGSKA (reference sequence). The length of the CDR3 is 14 residues. CDR3 in amino acids: CSASLGLADNEQFF.

V and J are TRBV28 and TRBJ2-7. CDR1 is MDHEN and CDR2 is SYDVKM in the germline V gene. The CDR3 is 12 amino acids. The CDR3 spells CASGVGLYEQYF. The complete variable domain, with remaining parts taken from reference TRBV28 and TRBJ2-7, reads DVKVTQSSRYLVKRTGEKVFLECVQDMDHENMFWYRQDPGLGLRLIYFSYDVKMKEKGDIPEGYSVSREKKERFSLILESASTNQTSMYLCASGVGLYEQYFGPGTRLTVT.

The rearrangement joins TRBV10-3 to TRBJ1-5. Germline lookup yields CDR1 ENHRY and CDR2 SYGVKD. The CDR3 is 14 residues long. The CDR3 reads CAISERRDSQPRHF.

The chain couples TRBV20-1 to TRBJ2-2; TCRdb's D call of TRBD2 is untestable without DNA. CDR3 length: 15 residues. From germline, CDR1 is DFQATT and CDR2 SNEGSKA (reference sequence). The CDR3: CSAPSLADFTGELFF.

The CDR3 sequence is CASSGDFRYEQYF. The chain links TRBV18 to TRBJ2-7; with no DNA, the TCRdb D assignment of TRBD1 cannot be verified. CDR3 length equals 13 residues. Germline loops: CDR1 KGHSH, CDR2 LQKENI. The full variable domain, in which reference TRBV18 and TRBJ2-7 provide the parts outside the CDR3, is NAGVMQNPRHLVRRRGQEARLRCSPMKGHSHVYWYRQLPEEGLKFMVYLQKENIIDESGMPKERFSAEFPKEGPSILRIQQVVRGDSAAYFCASSGDFRYEQYFGPGTRLTVT.

The genes are TRBV19 and TRBJ1-6; TCRdb's assignment of TRBD1 cannot be checked, as there is no DNA. This CDR3 contains 14 residues. The germline V gene has CDR1 LNHDA and CDR2 SQIVND (reference sequence). The CDR3 here is CASRIEWGPSPLHF.

The chain links TRBV5-6 to TRBJ2-1; TCRdb reports TRBD1, a call that lacks DNA to check it against. From germline, CDR1 is SGHDT and CDR2 YYEEEE. The CDR3 covers 11 residues. The CDR3 here is CASSTAGGGVF.

The J gene is TRBJ2-3, the V gene TRBV5-1; TCRdb indicates TRBD1, and absent DNA this call remains unverified. Germline loops: CDR1 SGHRS, CDR2 YFSETQ. The CDR3 is 13 residues long. The CDR3 reads CASSSDREDTQYF.